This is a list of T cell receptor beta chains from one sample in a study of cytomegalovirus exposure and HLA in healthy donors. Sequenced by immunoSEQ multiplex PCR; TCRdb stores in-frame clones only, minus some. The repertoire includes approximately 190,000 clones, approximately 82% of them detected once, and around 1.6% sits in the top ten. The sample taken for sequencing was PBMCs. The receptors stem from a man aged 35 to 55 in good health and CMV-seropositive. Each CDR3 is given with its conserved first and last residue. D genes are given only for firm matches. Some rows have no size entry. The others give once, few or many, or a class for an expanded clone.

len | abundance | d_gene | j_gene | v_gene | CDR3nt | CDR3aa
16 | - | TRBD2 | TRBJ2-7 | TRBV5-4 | TGTGCCAGCAGCCCCGGACTAGCGGGACTCTCCTACGAGCAGTACTTC | CASSPGLAGLSYEQYF
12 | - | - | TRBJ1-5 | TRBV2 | TGTGCCAGCGGGGGGTTCGGACAGCCCCAGCATTTT | CASGGFGQPQHF
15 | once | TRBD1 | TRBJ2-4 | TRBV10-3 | TGTGCCATCAGTGATGGGACAGGGGTCCAAAACATTCAGTACTTC | CAISDGTGVQNIQYF
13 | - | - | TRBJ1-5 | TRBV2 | TGTGCCGGTCGGACAGATAGCAATCAGCCCCAGCATTTT | CAGRTDSNQPQHF
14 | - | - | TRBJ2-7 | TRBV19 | TGTGCCAGTAGTTTACATTTAAGCTCCTACGAGCAGTACTTC | CASSLHLSSYEQYF
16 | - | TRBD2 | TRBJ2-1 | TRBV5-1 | TGCGCCAGCAGCGGGGGACTAGCGGGCCCTGGCGATGAGCAGTTCTTC | CASSGGLAGPGDEQFF
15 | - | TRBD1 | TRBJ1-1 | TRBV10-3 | TGTGCCATCAGTGAGTCTCAGGGGGTAGACACTGAAGCTTTCTTT | CAISESQGVDTEAFF
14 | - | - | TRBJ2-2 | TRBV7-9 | TGTGCCAGCAGCTTAGATTCTTCCTCCGGGGAGCTGTTTTTT | CASSLDSSSGELFF
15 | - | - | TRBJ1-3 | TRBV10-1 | TGCGCCACCAAGGTGCGACAGAGCTCTGGAAACACCATATATTTT | CATKVRQSSGNTIYF
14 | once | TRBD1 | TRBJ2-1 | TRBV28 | TGTGCCAGCAGCACCGGGACAGTCTACAATGAGCAGTTCTTC | CASSTGTVYNEQFF
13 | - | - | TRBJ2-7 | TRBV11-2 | TGTGCCAGCGGGAATGGAGGGGCCTACGAGCAGTACTTC | CASGNGGAYEQYF
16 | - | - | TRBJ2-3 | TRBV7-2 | TGTGCCAGCAGCTTAGACATTGGTGCGGGCACAGATACGCAGTATTTT | CASSLDIGAGTDTQYF
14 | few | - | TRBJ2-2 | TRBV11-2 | TGTGCCAGCAGCAAAGGAGAGGAGGCGGAAAAGCTGTTTTTT | CASSKGEEAEKLFF
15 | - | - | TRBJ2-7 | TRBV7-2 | TGTGCCAGCAGCAGAAACGGTGTCGTGAGCTACGAGCAGTACTTC | CASSRNGVVSYEQYF
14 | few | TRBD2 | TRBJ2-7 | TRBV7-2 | TGTGCCAGCAGCCGACTAGCGGGAGCGAACGAGCAGTACTTC | CASSRLAGANEQYF
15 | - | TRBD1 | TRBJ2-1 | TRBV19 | TGTGCCAGTGTTGCCGGGACAGGTCTCTACAATGAGCAGTTCTTC | CASVAGTGLYNEQFF
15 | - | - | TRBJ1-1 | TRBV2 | TGTGCCAGCAGTGGGACTTACACCCTGAACACTGAAGCTTTCTTT | CASSGTYTLNTEAFF
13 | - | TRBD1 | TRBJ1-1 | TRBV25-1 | TGTGCCAGCAGGGGACAGATGAACACTGAAGCTTTCTTT | CASRGQMNTEAFF
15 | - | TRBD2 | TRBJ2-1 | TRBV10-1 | TGCGCCAGCAGTGAGGGACTAGCGGGAGGCAGTGAGCAGTTCTTC | CASSEGLAGGSEQFF
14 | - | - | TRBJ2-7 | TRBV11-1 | TGTGCCAGCAGCCCGAGGACTGTGCCCTACGAGCAGTACTTC | CASSPRTVPYEQYF
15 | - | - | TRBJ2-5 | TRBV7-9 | TGTGCCAGCAGCTTACGCGGGGCTTTCCAAGAGACCCAGTACTTC | CASSLRGAFQETQYF
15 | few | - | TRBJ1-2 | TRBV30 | TGTGCCTGGAGTGGAGTCGGCAGGGAGGACTATGGCTACACCTTC | CAWSGVGREDYGYTF
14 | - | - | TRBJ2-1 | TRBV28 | TGTGCCAGCACTTCCTCGGGGTTCTACAATGAGCAGTTCTTC | CASTSSGFYNEQFF
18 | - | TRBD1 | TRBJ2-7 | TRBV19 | TGTGCCAGTAGTCCCACGCTAAGAGGGACAGGGTCTTCGTACGAGCAGTACTTC | CASSPTLRGTGSSYEQYF
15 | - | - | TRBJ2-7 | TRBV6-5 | TGTGCCAGCAGTTACTCGGGCAACAGAAACTACGAGCAGTACTTC | CASSYSGNRNYEQYF
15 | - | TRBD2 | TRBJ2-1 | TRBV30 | TGTGCCTGGAGACGTAGCGGGAGGACCTACAATGAGCAGTTCTTC | CAWRRSGRTYNEQFF
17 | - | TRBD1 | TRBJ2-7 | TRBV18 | TGTGCCAGCTCACCACTATTTCGGACAGGGAGTCCCTACGAGCAGTACTTC | CASSPLFRTGSPYEQYF
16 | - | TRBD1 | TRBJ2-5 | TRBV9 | TGTGCCAGCAGCACTGGGGACAGGGGAGTCCTAGAGGCCCAGTACTTC | CASSTGDRGVLEAQYF
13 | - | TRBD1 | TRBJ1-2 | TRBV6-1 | TGTGCCAGCAACTTGGGACAGAACTATGGCTACACCTTC | CASNLGQNYGYTF
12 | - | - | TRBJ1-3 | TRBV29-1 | TGCAGCGCCCGGGACACACGAAACACCATATATTTT | CSARDTRNTIYF
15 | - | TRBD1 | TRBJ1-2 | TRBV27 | TGTGCCAGCAGACAGGGGGCAGGTCCCCGCTATGGCTACACCTTC | CASRQGAGPRYGYTF
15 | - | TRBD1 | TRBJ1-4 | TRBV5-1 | TGCGCCAGCAGCTCGTCCGGGACAGGGAGTGAAAAACTGTTTTTT | CASSSSGTGSEKLFF
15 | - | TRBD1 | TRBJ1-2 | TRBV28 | TGTGCCAGCAGTTTCTACCGGGACAGAGGCTATGGCTACACCTTC | CASSFYRDRGYGYTF
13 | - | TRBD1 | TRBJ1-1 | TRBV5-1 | TGCGCCAGCAGCGGCCAGGGGGGAACTGAAGCTTTCTTT | CASSGQGGTEAFF
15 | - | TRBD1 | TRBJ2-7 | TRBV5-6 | TGTGCCAGCAGCCCCGAACAGGGGCCCCAGGGAGAGCAGTACTTC | CASSPEQGPQGEQYF
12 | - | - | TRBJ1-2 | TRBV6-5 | TGTGCCAGCAGTTACCCAGGGGATGGCTACACCTTC | CASSYPGDGYTF
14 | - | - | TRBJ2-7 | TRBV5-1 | TGCGCCAGCAGCTTTCAAGGGGTAAACTACGAGCAGTACTTC | CASSFQGVNYEQYF
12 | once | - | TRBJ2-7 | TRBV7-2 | TGTGCCAGCAGCCGAACAGACTACGAGCAGTACTTC | CASSRTDYEQYF
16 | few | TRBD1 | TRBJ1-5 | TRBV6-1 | TGTGCCAGCAGTGCTCACAGGGGGTTTAGCAATCAGCCCCAGCATTTT | CASSAHRGFSNQPQHF
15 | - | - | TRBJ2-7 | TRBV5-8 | TGTGCCAGCGCGCGGTTTGGATTTCTAGGTGGCGAGCAGTACTTC | CASARFGFLGGEQYF